A selection of T cell receptor beta chains follows, all from one sample in a study of OX40 agonist ivuxolimab in advanced cancers. Some clones are missing from TCRdb's copy, which holds only in-frame ones; the method was immunoSEQ multiplex PCR. The profile shows some 65,000 clones, around 86% of them singletons. The input for sequencing was CD4+ or CD8+ T cells sorted from blood, taken in a trial of the OX40 agonist ivuxolimab. The receptors were sampled from an adult with an advanced solid tumor such as melanoma, head and neck, liver or kidney cancer. Each CDR3 is given with its conserved first and last residue. D genes are given only for firm matches. Clone size appears in some rows only: once, few, many, or a class for an expanded clone.

CASSVTGGGNEKLFF,TGTGCCAGCAGCGTTACAGGGGGCGGTAATGAAAAACTGTTTTTT,15,TRBD1,-,TRBJ1-4,TRBV9
CASRPLGTDTQYF,TGTGCCAGCAGACCCTTGGGCACAGATACGCAGTATTTT,13,-,-,TRBJ2-3,TRBV2
CATSRGDQPQHF,TGTGCCACCAGCAGAGGAGATCAGCCCCAGCATTTT,12,-,-,TRBJ1-5,TRBV15
CASSLEGHRNTEAFF,TGTGCCAGCAGCTTGGAGGGACACCGGAACACTGAAGCTTTCTTT,15,-,-,TRBJ1-1,TRBV5-5
CASRPGPTGELFF,TGTGCCAGTAGACCGGGGCCTACCGGGGAGCTGTTTTTT,13,-,once,TRBJ2-2,TRBV19
CASPPVTQFNEKLFF,TGTGCCAGCCCCCCAGTGACGCAGTTTAATGAAAAACTGTTTTTT,15,-,-,TRBJ1-4,TRBV6-9
CASSVGTASYEQYF,TGTGCCAGCAGCGTTGGGACCGCATCCTACGAGCAGTACTTC,14,-,-,TRBJ2-7,TRBV9
CASSLIGVRSGVKLFF,TGTGCCAGCAGCTTAATAGGAGTCAGATCCGGAGTAAAACTGTTTTTT,16,-,-,TRBJ1-4,TRBV7-2
CASAHRGQGGGDTQYF,TGTGCCAGCGCCCACCGTGGACAGGGTGGAGGAGATACGCAGTATTTT,16,TRBD1,-,TRBJ2-3,TRBV19
CASSTQTGPVRYTF,TGTGCCAGCAGTACACAGACAGGTCCTGTACGCTACACCTTC,14,-,-,TRBJ1-2,TRBV6-5
CASSREGLTTNEKLFF,TGTGCCAGCAGCCGTGAGGGGCTCACAACTAATGAAAAACTGTTTTTT,16,-,-,TRBJ1-4,TRBV5-6
CASGKFGNIQYF,TGTGCCAGCGGGAAATTTGGGAACATTCAGTACTTC,12,-,-,TRBJ2-4,TRBV5-6
CAVLGGRGNSYNEQFF,TGTGCTGTGCTTGGGGGGCGAGGTAACTCCTACAATGAGCAGTTCTTC,16,-,-,TRBJ2-1,TRBV7-2
CASSEQGDEQFF,TGTGCCAGCAGCGAGCAGGGAGATGAGCAGTTCTTC,12,-,-,TRBJ2-1,TRBV9
CASSPRPGGDTIYF,TGCGCCAGCAGCCCTAGACCCGGTGGGGACACCATATATTTT,14,-,-,TRBJ1-3,TRBV5-1
CASTLGGGGYEQYF,TGTGCCAGCACCCTGGGCGGTGGGGGTTACGAGCAGTACTTC,14,-,-,TRBJ2-7,TRBV6-1
CASRTPEGDPGETQYF,TGTGCCAGCAGGACCCCGGAGGGTGACCCAGGAGAGACCCAGTACTTC,16,-,-,TRBJ2-5,TRBV6-6
CASSESRLAGGLTDTQYF,TGCGCCAGCAGTGAGTCGAGGCTAGCGGGGGGGCTGACAGATACGCAGTATTTT,18,TRBD2,-,TRBJ2-3,TRBV10-2
CASSPRIARESRGYTF,TGCGCCAGCAGCCCCCGGATCGCCAGGGAATCGCGCGGCTACACCTTC,16,-,-,TRBJ1-2,TRBV4-3
CASTGLAVGETQYF,TGCGCCAGCACCGGACTAGCGGTTGGGGAGACCCAGTACTTC,14,TRBD2,-,TRBJ2-5,TRBV5-1
CASSRLTGVYEQYF,TGTGCCAGTAGTAGATTAACAGGGGTCTACGAGCAGTACTTC,14,TRBD1,-,TRBJ2-7,TRBV19
CASVEVSSYNEQFF,TGTGCCAGCGTGGAGGTAAGCTCCTACAATGAGCAGTTCTTC,14,-,-,TRBJ2-1,TRBV6-6
CACVGVPYGYTF,TGTGCCTGCGTGGGGGTTCCCTATGGCTACACCTTC,12,-,-,TRBJ1-2,TRBV30
CASSLALNQPQHF,TGTGCTAGCAGCTTAGCTTTAAATCAGCCCCAGCATTTT,13,-,-,TRBJ1-5,TRBV7-7